Presented here are 18 T cell receptor beta chains from one specimen sequenced in a study of OX40 agonist ivuxolimab in advanced cancers. Sequenced by immunoSEQ multiplex PCR; TCRdb stores in-frame clones only, minus some. The sample gives some 20,000 clones, roughly 84% of which show up once; 30% to 45% is in the top ten. Sequencing used CD4+ or CD8+ T cells sorted from blood, obtained in a trial of the OX40 agonist ivuxolimab. These receptors were obtained from an adult with an advanced solid tumor such as melanoma, head and neck, liver or kidney cancer.

The genes are TRBV7-2 and TRBJ2-3; no reliable D call. CDR1 is SGHTA and CDR2 is FQGNSA in the germline V gene. V lost 4 bases and J lost 6, with 8 bases in between. This CDR3 region has 12 residues. The DNA for the CDR3 is TGTGCCAGCAGCTCAGGCTGGGATACGCAGTATTTT. Protein product: CASSSGWDTQYF.

The chain recombines TRBV7-6 with TRBJ1-6; TRBD1 agrees at 7 bases. The CDR3 length is 15 residues. J was trimmed by 9 bases and V by 1 base; bases with no gene match: 6. Looked up from germline, CDR1 is SGHVS and CDR2 is FNYEAQ. The DNA of the CDR3 is TGTGCCAGCAGCTTAGGACAGGGTTTCGCTTCACCCCTCCACTTT. Residues: CASSLGQGFASPLHF.

This clone appeared once. This chain joins TRBV21-1 and TRBJ2-7. TRBV21-1 is designated a pseudogene. The CDR3 covers 12 residues. In DNA, the CDR3 is TGTGCCAGCAGCAAGGGACCCTACGAGCAGTACTTC. Residues: CASSKGPYEQYF.

V and J are TRBV15 and TRBJ2-1, with 10 bases that match TRBD2. The V segment lost 4 bases and the J segment 7 bases; nucleotides outside the gene matches: 7. The germline V gene encodes CDR1 LNHNV and CDR2 YYDKDF (reference sequence). The CDR3 has 15 residues. CDR3 sequence (DNA): TGTGCCACCAGCACCCTAGCGGGAGCGAGGAATGAGCAGTTCTTC. It codes for CATSTLAGARNEQFF.

The chain combines TRBV7-9 with TRBJ1-5; D perhaps matches TRBD1 (5 bases). The CDR3 is made up of 12 amino acids. Germline CDR1 and CDR2: SEHNR and FQNEAQ (reference sequence). Trimming pared 3 bases from V and 7 bases from J, leaving 7 bases between. The CDR3 nucleotides are TGTGCCAGCAGCTTGGGGGGGCAGCCCCAGCATTTT. Translating gives CASSLGGQPQHF.

The chain combines TRBV27 with TRBJ1-2, with D uncertain. The CDR3 has 13 amino acids. Trimming stripped 2 bases from V and 3 bases from J, with 7 bases between. The germline V gene encodes CDR1 MNHEY and CDR2 SMNVEV (reference sequence). CDR3 in DNA: TGTGCCAGCAGTTTAGATGGATACTATGGCTACACCTTC. It yields the protein CASSLDGYYGYTF.

The gene calls are TRBV9 and TRBJ1-5; D perhaps matches TRBD1 (5 bases). The ends were cut back, 0 bases at V and 3 bases at J, with 10 bases in the middle. This CDR3 is 15 amino acids long. CDR1 and CDR2 (germline): SGDLS, YYNGEE. The CDR3 coding sequence is TGTGCCAGCAGCGTAGACGGACAATCCAATCAGCCCCAGCATTTT. It yields the protein CASSVDGQSNQPQHF.

The chain is built from TRBV10-1 and TRBJ2-1; a possible D gene is TRBD2 (6 bases). The germline V gene encodes CDR1 WNHNN and CDR2 SYGVQD (reference sequence). Trimming removed 2 bases at V and 7 bases at J, with 9 bases between. The CDR3 length is 13 residues. The CDR3 sequence is CASSEDGGNEQFF. CDR3 coding DNA: TGCGCCAGCAGTGAGGATGGGGGGAATGAGCAGTTCTTC.

This clone is deemed large. The V and J genes are TRBV19 and TRBJ2-7; possibly TRBD1 or TRBD2 for D (5 bases each). The CDR3 extends over 15 amino acids. Germline V gene sequence: CDR1 LNHDA, CDR2 SQIVND (reference sequence). V was cut by 6 bases and J by 2 bases, with 17 bases left in between. The CDR3 reads CASSPIEGTTYEQYF. The CDR3 region has the DNA TGTGCCAGTAGCCCAATCGAGGGGACGACCTACGAGCAGTACTTC. Based on the CDR3 plus reference TRBV19 and TRBJ2-7, the full variable domain is DGGITQSPKYLFRKEGQNVTLSCEQNLNHDAMYWYRQDPGQGLRLIYYSQIVNDFQKGDIAEGYSVSREKKESFPLTVTSAQKNPTAFYLCASSPIEGTTYEQYFGPGTRLTVT.

This chain uses TRBV6-5 with TRBJ2-1; 9 bases match TRBD2. This CDR3 is 14 amino acids long. With V trimmed by 5 bases and J by 6 bases, 5 bases remained unmatched. In germline, CDR1 is MNHEY, CDR2 SVGAGI. The CDR3 DNA is TGTGCCAGCAGTACGGCGGGAGGGCTCAATGAGCAGTTCTTC. Translated: CASSTAGGLNEQFF.

The chain is built from TRBV11-2 and TRBJ1-1, with D possibly TRBD1 on 5 matching bases. V was shortened by 1 base and J by 4 bases, with 16 bases between the two germline ends. The germline V gene has CDR1 SGHAT and CDR2 FQNNGV. The CDR3 consists of 16 residues. The DNA of the CDR3 is TGTGCCAGCAGCTTAGCCCTTCCGGGGCGGAGCACTGAAGCTTTCTTT. Its protein is CASSLALPGRSTEAFF.

This sequence joins TRBV10-1 and TRBJ1-1, with no clear D. The V end lost 4 bases, the J end lost 4 bases, and 13 bases lay between the germline ends. Germline-derived CDR1 and CDR2 are WNHNN and SYGVQD (reference sequence). This CDR3 contains 14 residues. In nucleotides, the CDR3 is TGCGCCAGCAGTGCTTGGGCAGAGGGCACTGAAGCTTTCTTT. Its translation: CASSAWAEGTEAFF.

The chain is built from TRBV4-1 and TRBJ2-7, with D possibly called TRBD1 or TRBD2 (6 bases each). The CDR3 sequence is 16 residues long. The germline V and J ends were trimmed by 1 base and 4 bases, with 17 bases remaining between them. CDR1 and CDR2 (germline): MGHRA, YSYEKL. The DNA for the CDR3 is TGCGCCAGCAGCCAAGCCCGCCTCGGGGGCGGGTACGAGCAGTACTTC. Its protein product is CASSQARLGGGYEQYF.

The rearrangement joins TRBV10-3 to TRBJ1-1; D remains ambiguous. V dropped 0 bases and J dropped 0 bases, with 8 bases sitting between them. CDR1 ENHRY and CDR2 SYGVKD come from the germline V gene. The length of the CDR3 is 15 residues. CDR3 DNA sequence: TGTGCCATCAGTGAGTCTAAGACTTTGAACACTGAAGCTTTCTTT. It codes for CAISESKTLNTEAFF.

The gene calls are TRBV6-5 and TRBJ2-2; tentative D call: TRBD2 (5 bases). This CDR3 contains 15 residues. Germline CDR1 is MNHEY and CDR2 is SVGAGI. The V gene lost 6 bases and the J gene lost 1 base, with 12 bases spanning the gap. CDR3 bases: TGTGCCAGCAGCATCTCAGGAGGGAACACCGGGGAGCTGTTTTTT. Protein: CASSISGGNTGELFF.

This clone was seen a few times. The gene calls are TRBV6-5 and TRBJ2-5, with TRBD1 identical over 9 bases. The junction had 9 bases not matched to a gene; V was cut back by 7 bases and J by 3 bases. CDR1 is MNHEY and CDR2 is SVGAGI in the germline V gene. This CDR3 has 15 residues. CDR3 coding DNA: TGTGCCAGCAACCCCGGGACAGGGAAAGAAGAGACCCAGTACTTC. Residues: CASNPGTGKEETQYF.

The genes are TRBV15 and TRBJ1-2; possibly TRBD1 for D (5 bases). Between the trimmed V and J ends, which lost 1 base and 8 bases, there was a span of 17 bases. This CDR3 is 15 amino acids long. The germline CDR1 and CDR2 sequences are LNHNV and YYDKDF (reference sequence). The CDR3, as DNA: TGTGCCACCAGCAGAGTTATGGACACCTTTGAAGGCTACACCTTC. Its protein is CATSRVMDTFEGYTF.

This sequence joins TRBV6-5 and TRBJ2-3; 8 nucleotides agree with TRBD1. After removal of 5 bases from V and 4 bases from J, the junction contained 5 bases not matched to a gene. The CDR3 sequence is 14 residues long. Germline-derived CDR1 and CDR2 are MNHEY and SVGAGI. The DNA for the CDR3 is TGTGCCAGCAGTGTGACAGGGGAGGCAGATACGCAGTATTTT. Protein product: CASSVTGEADTQYF.